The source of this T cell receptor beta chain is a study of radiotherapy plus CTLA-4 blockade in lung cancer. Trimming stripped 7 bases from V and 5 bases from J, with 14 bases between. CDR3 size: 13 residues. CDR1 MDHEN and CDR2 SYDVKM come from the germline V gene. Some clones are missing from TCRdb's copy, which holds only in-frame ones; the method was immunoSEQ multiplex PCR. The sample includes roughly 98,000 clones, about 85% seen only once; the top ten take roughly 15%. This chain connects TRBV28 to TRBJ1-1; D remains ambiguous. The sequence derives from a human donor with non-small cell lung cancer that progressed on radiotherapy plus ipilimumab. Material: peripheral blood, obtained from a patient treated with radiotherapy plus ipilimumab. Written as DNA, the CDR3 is TGTGCCAGCAACGAGAGCGGGAGGACTGAAGCTTTCTTT. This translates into CASNESGRTEAFF.